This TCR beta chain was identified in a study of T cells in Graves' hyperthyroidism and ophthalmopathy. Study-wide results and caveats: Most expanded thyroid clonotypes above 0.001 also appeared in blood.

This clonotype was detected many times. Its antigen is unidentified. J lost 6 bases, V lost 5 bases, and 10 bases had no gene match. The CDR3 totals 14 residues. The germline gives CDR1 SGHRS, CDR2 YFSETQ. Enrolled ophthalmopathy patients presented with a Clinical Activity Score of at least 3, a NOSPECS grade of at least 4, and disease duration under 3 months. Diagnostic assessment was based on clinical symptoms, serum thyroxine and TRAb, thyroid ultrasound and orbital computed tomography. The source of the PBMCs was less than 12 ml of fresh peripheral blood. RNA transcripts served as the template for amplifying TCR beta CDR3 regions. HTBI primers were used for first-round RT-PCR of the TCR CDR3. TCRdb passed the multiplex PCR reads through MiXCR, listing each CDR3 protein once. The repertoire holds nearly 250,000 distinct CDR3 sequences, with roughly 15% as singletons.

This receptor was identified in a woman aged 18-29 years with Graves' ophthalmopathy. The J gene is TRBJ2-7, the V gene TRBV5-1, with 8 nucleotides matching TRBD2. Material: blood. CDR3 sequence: CASSDPGGLSEQYF. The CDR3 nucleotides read TGCGCCAGCAGTGACCCGGGGGGGCTAAGCGAGCAGTACTTC.